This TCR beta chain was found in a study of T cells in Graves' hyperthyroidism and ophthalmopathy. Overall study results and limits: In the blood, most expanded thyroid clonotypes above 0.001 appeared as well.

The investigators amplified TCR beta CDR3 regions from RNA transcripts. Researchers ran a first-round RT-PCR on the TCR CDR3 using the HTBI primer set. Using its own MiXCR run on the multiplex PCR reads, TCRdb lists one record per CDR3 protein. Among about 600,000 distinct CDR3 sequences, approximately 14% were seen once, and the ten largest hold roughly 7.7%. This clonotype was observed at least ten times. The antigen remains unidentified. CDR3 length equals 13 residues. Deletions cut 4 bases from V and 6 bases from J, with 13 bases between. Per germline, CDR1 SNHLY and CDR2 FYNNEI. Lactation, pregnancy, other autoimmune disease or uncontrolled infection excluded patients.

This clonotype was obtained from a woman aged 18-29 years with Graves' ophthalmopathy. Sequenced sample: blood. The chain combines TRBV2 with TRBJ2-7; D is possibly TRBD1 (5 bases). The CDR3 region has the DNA TGTGCCAGCAGTGCTGTAGGGGTGGGCGAGCAGTACTTC. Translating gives CASSAVGVGEQYF.